This T cell receptor beta chain was captured by sequencing in a study of cytomegalovirus exposure and HLA in healthy donors. With regard to this clone: Antigen: not known.

The CDR3 has 15 amino acids. V gave up 5 bases and J gave up 2 bases, with 15 bases separating them. Germline lookup yields CDR1 SEHNR and CDR2 FQNEAQ (reference sequence). The PCR employed 60 Vbeta primers together with 13 Jbeta primers. Data came from immunoSEQ multiplex PCR; TCRdb stores just in-frame clones and leaves some out. This sample contains tens of thousands of clones. Study results and limitations: Later examination showed HLA-associated TCR beta chains had greater clonal expansion than equally common others.

The specimen was PBMCs. This receptor was obtained from a male donor in good health and CMV-seronegative. This sequence joins TRBV7-9 and TRBJ1-2; weak D call: TRBD1 (5 bases). This CDR3 reads CASSQGPSSNYGYTF. As DNA, the CDR3 is TGTGCCAGCAGCCAGGGCCCTAGTTCGAACTATGGCTACACCTTC.